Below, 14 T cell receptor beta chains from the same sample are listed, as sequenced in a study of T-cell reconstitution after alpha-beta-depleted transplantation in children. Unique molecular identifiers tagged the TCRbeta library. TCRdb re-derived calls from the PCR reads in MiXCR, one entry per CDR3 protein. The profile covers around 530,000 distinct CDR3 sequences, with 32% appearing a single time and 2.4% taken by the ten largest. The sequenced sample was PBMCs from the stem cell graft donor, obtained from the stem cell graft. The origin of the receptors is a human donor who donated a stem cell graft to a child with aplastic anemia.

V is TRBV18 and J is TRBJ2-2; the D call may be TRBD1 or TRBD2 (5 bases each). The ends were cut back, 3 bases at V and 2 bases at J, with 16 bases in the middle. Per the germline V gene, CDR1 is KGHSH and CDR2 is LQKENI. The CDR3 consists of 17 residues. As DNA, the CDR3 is TGTGCCAGCTCACCCCCCGTCCAGGGACCAAACACCGGGGAGCTGTTTTTT. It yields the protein CASSPPVQGPNTGELFF.

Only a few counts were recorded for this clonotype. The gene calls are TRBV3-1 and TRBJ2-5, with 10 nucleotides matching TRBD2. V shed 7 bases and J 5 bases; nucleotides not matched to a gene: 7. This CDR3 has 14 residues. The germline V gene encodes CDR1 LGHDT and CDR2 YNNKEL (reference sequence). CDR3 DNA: TGTGCCAGCACCGTAGCGGGAGGCGATGAGACCCAGTACTTC. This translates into CASTVAGGDETQYF.

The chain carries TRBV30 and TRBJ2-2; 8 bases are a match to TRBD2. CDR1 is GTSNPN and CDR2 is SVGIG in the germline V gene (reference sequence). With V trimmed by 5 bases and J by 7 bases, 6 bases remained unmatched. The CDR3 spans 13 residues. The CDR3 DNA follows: TGTGCCTGGGAGGGACTAGTGCACGGGGAGCTGTTTTTT. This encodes CAWEGLVHGELFF.

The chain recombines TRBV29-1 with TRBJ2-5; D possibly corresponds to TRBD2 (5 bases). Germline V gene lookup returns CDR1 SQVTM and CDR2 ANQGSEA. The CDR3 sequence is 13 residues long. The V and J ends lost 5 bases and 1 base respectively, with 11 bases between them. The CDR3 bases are TGCAGCGTTAGAGAGGGCAGCCAAGAGACCCAGTACTTC. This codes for CSVREGSQETQYF.

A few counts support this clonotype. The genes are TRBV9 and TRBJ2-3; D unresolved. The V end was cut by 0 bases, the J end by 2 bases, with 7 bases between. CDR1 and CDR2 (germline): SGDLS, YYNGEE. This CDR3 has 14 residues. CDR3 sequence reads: CASSVGELTDTQYF. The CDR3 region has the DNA TGTGCCAGCAGCGTAGGCGAGCTCACAGATACGCAGTATTTT. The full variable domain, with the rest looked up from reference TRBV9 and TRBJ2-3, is DSGVTQTPKHLITATGQRVTLRCSPRSGDLSVYWYQQSLDQGLQFLIQYYNGEERAKGNILERFSAQQFPDLHSELNLSSLELGDSALYFCASSVGELTDTQYFGPGTRLTVL.

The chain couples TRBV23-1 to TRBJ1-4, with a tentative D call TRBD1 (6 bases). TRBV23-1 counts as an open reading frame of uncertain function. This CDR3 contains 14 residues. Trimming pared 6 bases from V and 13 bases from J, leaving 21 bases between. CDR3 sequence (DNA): TGCGCCAGCAGACCCCGGGACATTGGGACTCGACTGTTTTTT. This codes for CASRPRDIGTRLFF.

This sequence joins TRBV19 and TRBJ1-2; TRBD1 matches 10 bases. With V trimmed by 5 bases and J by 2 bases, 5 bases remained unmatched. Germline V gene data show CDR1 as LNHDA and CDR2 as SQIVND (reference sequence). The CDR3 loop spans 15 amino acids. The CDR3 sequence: CASSLRTGGNYGYTF. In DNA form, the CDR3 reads TGTGCCAGTAGTCTACGGACAGGGGGAAACTATGGCTACACCTTC.

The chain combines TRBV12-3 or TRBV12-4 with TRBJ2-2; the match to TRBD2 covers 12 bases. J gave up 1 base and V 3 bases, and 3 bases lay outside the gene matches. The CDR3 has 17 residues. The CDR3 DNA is TGTGCCAGCAGTTTCCTAGCGGGAGGGGGGAACACCGGGGAGCTGTTTTTT. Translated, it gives CASSFLAGGGNTGELFF.

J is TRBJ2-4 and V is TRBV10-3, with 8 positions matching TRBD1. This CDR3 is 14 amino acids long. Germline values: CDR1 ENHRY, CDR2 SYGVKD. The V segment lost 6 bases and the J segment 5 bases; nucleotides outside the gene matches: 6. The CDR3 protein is CAIRSPDRENIQYF. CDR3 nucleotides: TGTGCCATCAGGTCCCCGGACAGGGAAAACATTCAGTACTTC.

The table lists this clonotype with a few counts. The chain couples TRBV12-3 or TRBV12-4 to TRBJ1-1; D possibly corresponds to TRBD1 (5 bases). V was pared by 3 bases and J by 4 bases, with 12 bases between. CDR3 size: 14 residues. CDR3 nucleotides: TGTGCCAGCAGTTTCGGGGGTGGCGGCACTGAAGCTTTCTTT. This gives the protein CASSFGGGGTEAFF.

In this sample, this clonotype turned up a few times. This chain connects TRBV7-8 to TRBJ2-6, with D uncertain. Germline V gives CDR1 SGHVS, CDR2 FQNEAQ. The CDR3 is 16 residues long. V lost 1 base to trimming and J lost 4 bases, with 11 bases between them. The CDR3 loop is CASSLGALLGANVLTF. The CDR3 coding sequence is TGTGCCAGCAGCTTAGGGGCCCTCCTCGGGGCCAACGTCCTGACTTTC. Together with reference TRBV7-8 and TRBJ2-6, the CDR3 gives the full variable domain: GAGVSQSPRYKVAKRGQDVALRCDPISGHVSLFWYQQALGQGPEFLTYFQNEAQLDKSGLPSDRFFAERPEGSVSTLKIQRTQQEDSAVYLCASSLGALLGANVLTFGAGSRLTVL.

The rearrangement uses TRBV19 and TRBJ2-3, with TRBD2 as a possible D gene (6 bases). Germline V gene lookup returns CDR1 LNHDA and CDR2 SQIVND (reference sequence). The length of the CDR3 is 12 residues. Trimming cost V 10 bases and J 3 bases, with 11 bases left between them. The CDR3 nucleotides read TGTGCCACTCACGCGGGGACAGATACGCAGTATTTT. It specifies CATHAGTDTQYF.

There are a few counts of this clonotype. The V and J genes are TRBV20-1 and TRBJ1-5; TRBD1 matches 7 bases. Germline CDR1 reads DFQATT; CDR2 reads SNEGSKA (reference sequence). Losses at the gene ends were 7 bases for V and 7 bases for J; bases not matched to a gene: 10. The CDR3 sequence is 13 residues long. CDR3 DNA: TGCAGTGTTATGAGGGGGCGAGAGCAGCCCCAGCATTTT. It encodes CSVMRGREQPQHF.

The CDR3 DNA reads TGTGCCAGCCAGATCTATGGCTACACCTTC. Translation gives CASQIYGYTF. The chain has TRBV2 and TRBJ1-2; D is undetermined. The CDR3 contains 10 residues. Germline V gene lookup returns CDR1 SNHLY and CDR2 FYNNEI. V was pared by 8 bases and J by 4 bases, with 5 bases between.